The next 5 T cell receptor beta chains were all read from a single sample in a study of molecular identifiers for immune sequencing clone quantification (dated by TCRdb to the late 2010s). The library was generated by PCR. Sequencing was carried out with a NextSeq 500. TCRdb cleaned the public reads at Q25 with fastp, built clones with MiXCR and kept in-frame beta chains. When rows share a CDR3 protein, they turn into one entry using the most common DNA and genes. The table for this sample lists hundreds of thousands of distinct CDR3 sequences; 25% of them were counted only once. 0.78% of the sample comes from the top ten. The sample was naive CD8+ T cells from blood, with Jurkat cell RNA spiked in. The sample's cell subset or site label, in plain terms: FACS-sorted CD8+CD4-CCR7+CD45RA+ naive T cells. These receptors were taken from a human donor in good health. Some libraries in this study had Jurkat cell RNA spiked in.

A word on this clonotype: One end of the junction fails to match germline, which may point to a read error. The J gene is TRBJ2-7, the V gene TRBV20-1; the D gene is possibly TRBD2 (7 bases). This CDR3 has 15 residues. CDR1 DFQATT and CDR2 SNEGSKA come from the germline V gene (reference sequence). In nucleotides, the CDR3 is TGTGGTGCTAGGGACTGGGGGGGCGCGTCCTATGAACAGTACTTC. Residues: CGARDWGGASYEQYF.

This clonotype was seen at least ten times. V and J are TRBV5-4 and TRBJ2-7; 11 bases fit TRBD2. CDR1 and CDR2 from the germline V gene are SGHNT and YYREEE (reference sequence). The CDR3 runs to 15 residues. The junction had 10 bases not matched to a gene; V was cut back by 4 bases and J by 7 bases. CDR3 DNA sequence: TGTGCCAGCAGCCGATCGACTAGCGGGATTGTGGAGCAGTACTTC. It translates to CASSRSTSGIVEQYF.

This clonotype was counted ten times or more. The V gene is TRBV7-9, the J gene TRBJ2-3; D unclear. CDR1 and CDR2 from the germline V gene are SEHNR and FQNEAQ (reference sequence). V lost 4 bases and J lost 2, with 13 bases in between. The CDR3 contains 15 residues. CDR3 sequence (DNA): TGTGCCAGCAGCTCACGCCCGGCGGCCACAGATACGCAGTATTTT. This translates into CASSSRPAATDTQYF. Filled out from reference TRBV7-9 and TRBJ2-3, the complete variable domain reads DTGVSQNPRHKITKRGQNVTFRCDPISEHNRLYWYRQTLGQGPEFLTYFQNEAQLEKSRLLSDRFSAERPKGSFSTLEIQRTEQGDSAMYLCASSSRPAATDTQYFGPGTRLTVL.

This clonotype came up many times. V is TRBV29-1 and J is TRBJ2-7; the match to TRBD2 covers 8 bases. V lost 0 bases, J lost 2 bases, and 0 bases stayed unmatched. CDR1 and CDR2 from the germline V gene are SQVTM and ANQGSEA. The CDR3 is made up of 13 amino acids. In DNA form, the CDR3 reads TGCAGCGTTGAAGACGGGAGGGCCTACGAGCAGTACTTC. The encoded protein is CSVEDGRAYEQYF.

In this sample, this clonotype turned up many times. This CDR3 reads CASSLRTDNEQFF. CDR3 nucleotide sequence: TGTGCCAGCAGCCTGCGGACGGACAATGAGCAGTTCTTC. The rearrangement links TRBV4-2 to TRBJ2-1; D unclear. The CDR3 has 13 amino acids. Germline V gene sequence: CDR1 LGHNA, CDR2 YNFKEQ. Deletions cut 4 bases from V and 5 bases from J, with 9 bases between.